The table lists the clone carrying this T cell receptor beta chain with a count of one. Its antigen is currently unknown. Profiling relied on immunoSEQ multiplex PCR, and the TCRdb table lists in-frame clones only, not all of them. The repertoire has about 150,000 clones, about nine tenths of them found once; the top ten carry around 4.4%. V lost 9 bases to trimming and J lost 4 bases; unmatched junction nucleotides: 2. This CDR3 is 11 amino acids long. The germline CDR1 and CDR2 sequences are MNHEY and SMNVEV (reference sequence). These data originate in a study of radiation and T cells in renal cell carcinoma. Study at large: Nephrectomy followed 15 Gy stereotactic body radiation by 4 weeks.

Documented time point: baseline pretreatment blood. The treatment: 15 Gy SBRT to primary tumor, nephrectomy 4 weeks later. Whole-study findings and limits: Top tumor clonotypes rose in blood 2 weeks post-radiation, then contracted.

This clonotype originated in a woman aged 70-85 years with renal cell carcinoma. The sequencing here drew on blood, taken from a patient whose treatment included radiotherapy and nephrectomy. This chain connects TRBV27 to TRBJ1-1; the match to TRBD1 covers 7 bases. DNA for the CDR3: TGTGCCAGTTACAGGGGCACTGAAGCTTTCTTT. The encoded protein is CASYRGTEAFF.